This note documents a single TCR beta chain sequence. The target antigen is unknown. The sample belongs to a study of T cell responses to AZD1222 COVID-19 vaccine. Study results and limitations: The peak T cell response came first, and repertoires were sampled only after it. In the spike-specific TCR repertoire, nearly half reportedly target unmutated variant regions. White British ancestry dominated among donors, who included more females, and clonal diversity was possibly underestimated. At baseline, just a handful of AZD1222 recipients tested seropositive.

Produced via immunoSEQ multiplex PCR; TCRdb's table is partial and in-frame only. Among about 92,000 clones, approximately 84% were seen once, and the ten largest hold roughly 10%. The source of this sequence is an adult in good health. The specimen was peripheral blood, collected on day 0 of AZD1222 vaccination.

Here the CDR3 DNA reads TGTGCTAGTGGAAGGGGGAACACCATATATTTT. Its translation is CASGRGNTIYF. V is TRBV12-5 and J is TRBJ1-3; maybe TRBD1 (6 bases). Germline loops: CDR1 LGHNT, CDR2 FRNRAP. The V end was cut by 6 bases, the J end by 7 bases, with 7 bases between. CDR3 size: 11 residues.